Presented here are 23 T cell receptor beta chains from one specimen sequenced in a study of T cell therapy after organ transplantation (dated by TCRdb to about 2019). These receptors have no identified antigens. This specimen's time point label, per the study, means: before start of T cell therapy. Library method: the immunoSEQ multiplex PCR assay. This is the immuneACCESS table as TCRdb keeps it, with only in-frame sequences that have V and J called. A part of the clones is gone; compared with another copy, unresolved V genes explain less than half, and the rest is unexplained. The sample data list approximately 52,000 clones, and approximately 94% of these were observed just once. The top ten hold approximately 3.4% of the sample. The sequenced sample was CD8+ T cells from blood, obtained before autologous CMV-specific T cell therapy. All receptors come from a human patient who had received a solid organ transplant and had CMV disease.

This clone was seen a single time. J is TRBJ1-1 and V is TRBV4-1; D is perhaps TRBD1 (5 bases). This CDR3 has 16 amino acids. Germline values: CDR1 MGHRA, CDR2 YSYEKL. V was cut by 0 bases and J by 1 base, with 12 bases left in between. In DNA form, the CDR3 reads TGCGCCAGCAGCCAAGATGGGTCAGGGAGGAACACTGAAGCTTTCTTT. Translated, it gives CASSQDGSGRNTEAFF.

The CDR3 reads CASRHRVTGELFF. The CDR3 coding sequence is TGTGCCAGCAGACACAGGGTCACCGGGGAGCTGTTTTTT. The chain has TRBV25-1 and TRBJ2-2; D is possibly TRBD1 (6 bases). Per germline, CDR1 MGHDK and CDR2 SYGVNS. The CDR3 runs to 13 residues. With 6 bases removed from V and 4 bases from J, the gap between germline ends came to 9 bases.

The J gene is TRBJ2-2, the V gene TRBV19; no clear D. V gave up 6 bases and J gave up 7 bases, with 3 bases separating them. Per germline, CDR1 LNHDA and CDR2 SQIVND (reference sequence). The CDR3 extends over 10 amino acids. The CDR3 protein is CASRSGELFF. For the CDR3, the DNA is TGTGCCAGTAGAAGCGGGGAGCTGTTTTTT.

The table lists this clone with a few counts. The chain joins TRBV5-4 to TRBJ1-1; 8 bases are shared with TRBD1. Losses at the gene ends were 0 bases for V and 7 bases for J; bases not matched to a gene: 11. The CDR3 has 16 amino acids. CDR1 is SGHNT and CDR2 is YYREEE in the germline V gene (reference sequence). This CDR3 is CASSLVGDRGVLEAFF. The CDR3 DNA reads as TGTGCCAGCAGCTTGGTAGGTGACAGGGGAGTACTTGAAGCTTTCTTT. The variable domain in full, with the rest retrieved from reference TRBV5-4 and TRBJ1-1, is ETGVTQSPTHLIKTRGQQVTLRCSSQSGHNTVSWYQQALGQGPQFIFQYYREEENGRGNFPPRFSGLQFPNYSSELNVNALELDDSALYLCASSLVGDRGVLEAFFGQGTRLTVV.

In nucleotides, the CDR3 is TGTGCCAGCAGCCCAAAACCCCGGGACACCCAAGAGACCCAGTACTTC. It is translated as CASSPKPRDTQETQYF. The rearrangement uses TRBV7-2 and TRBJ2-5; D is perhaps TRBD1 (6 bases). V was clipped by 5 bases and J by 1 base, with 17 bases between them. The CDR3 consists of 16 residues. Germline CDR1 SGHTA, CDR2 FQGNSA.

The rearrangement uses TRBV30 and TRBJ2-2; the D gene is possibly TRBD2 (6 bases). The length of the CDR3 is 13 residues. Germline V CDR1 and CDR2: GTSNPN, SVGIG (reference sequence). V dropped 4 bases and J dropped 6 bases, with 12 bases sitting between them. For the CDR3, the DNA is TGTGCCTGGACCCCGACGGGGGCCGGGGAGCTGTTTTTT. It encodes CAWTPTGAGELFF.

This rearrangement joins TRBV11-2 to TRBJ1-1, with unresolved D. CDR1 and CDR2 (germline): SGHAT, FQNNGV. CDR3 length: 12 residues. Trimming took off 4 bases at V and 3 bases at J, with 6 bases between the two ends. The CDR3 spells CASSSFDTEAFF. The DNA for the CDR3 is TGTGCCAGCAGCTCCTTTGACACTGAAGCTTTCTTT.

V gene TRBV25-1 combines with J gene TRBJ1-4; D remains ambiguous. Per germline, CDR1 MGHDK and CDR2 SYGVNS. Deletions cut 6 bases from V and 6 bases from J, with 5 bases between. The CDR3 extends over 11 amino acids. The CDR3 protein is CASREYEKLFF. The CDR3, as DNA: TGTGCCAGCAGAGAGTATGAAAAACTGTTTTTT.

The CDR3 DNA reads TGCGCCAGCAGCCAATACAGGGGGCTCGAAGAGACCCAGTACTTC. Residues: CASSQYRGLEETQYF. This chain connects TRBV4-1 to TRBJ2-5, with TRBD1 identical over 9 bases. This CDR3 region has 15 residues. Losses at the gene ends were 2 bases for V and 3 bases for J; bases not matched to a gene: 4. Per germline, CDR1 MGHRA and CDR2 YSYEKL.

The V call is TRBV5-6, the J call TRBJ1-4, with D hard to call. Germline CDR1 reads SGHDT; CDR2 reads YYEEEE. The V end lost 0 bases, the J end lost 4 bases, and 10 bases lay between the germline ends. The CDR3 has 15 residues. CDR3 protein: CASSLVGGSNEKLFF. The CDR3 DNA sequence: TGTGCCAGCAGCTTGGTCGGCGGAAGTAATGAAAAACTGTTTTTT.

V usage is TRBV27 and J usage is TRBJ1-2; D unclear. The CDR3 has 16 amino acids. The V and J ends lost 2 bases and 1 base respectively, with 14 bases between them. Per the germline V gene, CDR1 is MNHEY and CDR2 is SMNVEV (reference sequence). The CDR3 DNA reads as TGTGCCAGCAGTTTAGGGTTCGGGGATTTTAACTATGGCTACACCTTC. Translation: CASSLGFGDFNYGYTF.

The gene calls are TRBV6-5 and TRBJ1-1; a possible D gene is TRBD1 (5 bases). V was trimmed by 2 bases and J by 1 base, leaving 8 bases between them. The CDR3 covers 14 residues. Germline CDR1 MNHEY, CDR2 SVGAGI. The CDR3 bases are TGTGCCAGCAGTTACGTCCAGGGGAACACTGAAGCTTTCTTT. Translated: CASSYVQGNTEAFF.

The V call is TRBV29-1, the J call TRBJ2-3, with 9 bases identical to TRBD2. With V trimmed by 4 bases and J by 3 bases, 5 bases remained unmatched. The CDR3 is 14 residues long. CDR1 and CDR2 from the germline V gene are SQVTM and ANQGSEA. The chain's CDR3 is CSVGAGGPTDTQYF. CDR3 in DNA: TGCAGCGTTGGAGCGGGAGGCCCAACAGATACGCAGTATTTT.

This chain uses TRBV10-3 with TRBJ2-5, with D hard to call. This CDR3 has 15 amino acids. Trimming left V 2 bases short and J 0 bases short, with 10 bases between. CDR1 is ENHRY and CDR2 is SYGVKD in the germline V gene. The CDR3 loop reads CAISERSRYQETQYF. The CDR3 nucleotides are TGTGCCATCAGTGAGAGGTCTCGGTACCAAGAGACCCAGTACTTC.

This chain uses TRBV27 with TRBJ2-2; D is undetermined. This CDR3 is 14 amino acids long. Between the trimmed V and J ends, which lost 3 bases and 4 bases, there was a span of 9 bases. CDR1 is MNHEY, CDR2 SMNVEV, per germline (reference sequence). CDR3 in DNA: TGTGCCAGCAGTTTCTACCTCAGCACCGGGGAGCTGTTTTTT. Translating gives CASSFYLSTGELFF.

The CDR3: CASSESPGTGAAGVMYEQYF. Here the CDR3 DNA reads TGCGCCAGCAGTGAGTCTCCCGGGACAGGGGCCGCCGGGGTAATGTACGAGCAGTACTTC. This chain uses TRBV10-2 with TRBJ2-7, with 10 bases identical to TRBD1. The J segment lost 4 bases and the V segment lost 0 bases, leaving 18 bases of the junction unmatched. The CDR3 consists of 20 residues. CDR1 WSHSY and CDR2 SAAADI come from the germline V gene.

The rearrangement joins TRBV6-5 to TRBJ1-5; unclear D gene. Germline loops: CDR1 MNHEY, CDR2 SVGAGI. V was cut by 2 bases and J by 5 bases, with 7 bases left in between. This CDR3 is 13 amino acids long. The CDR3 DNA follows: TGTGCCAGCAGTTACGCGGGAGATCAGCCCCAGCATTTT. Translated, it gives CASSYAGDQPQHF.

This clone was observed a single time. The CDR3 sequence is CATSFTGVTEAFF. CDR3 coding DNA: TGTGCCACCAGCTTTACAGGGGTAACTGAAGCTTTCTTT. The V and J genes are TRBV15 and TRBJ1-1; TRBD1 aligns across 7 bases. CDR1 LNHNV and CDR2 YYDKDF come from the germline V gene (reference sequence). The CDR3 runs to 13 residues. Trimming at V came to 5 bases and at J to 5 bases, leaving 5 bases not matched to a gene.

V is TRBV7-2 and J is TRBJ2-7, with D possibly TRBD1 on 6 matching bases. Germline V lookup: CDR1 SGHTA, CDR2 FQGNSA. The CDR3 has 15 residues. Between the trimmed V and J ends, which lost 2 bases and 0 bases, there was a span of 11 bases. CDR3 in amino acids: CASSLTGTGSYEQYF. CDR3 DNA: TGTGCCAGCAGCTTAACAGGGACGGGCTCCTACGAGCAGTACTTC.

The chain is built from TRBV9 and TRBJ2-7, with TRBD2 matching over 10 bases. Germline V gene sequence: CDR1 SGDLS, CDR2 YYNGEE. V lost 2 bases and J lost 3; bases outside the gene matches: 8. The CDR3 is made up of 16 amino acids. The CDR3 bases are TGTGCCAGCAGCGTCCCTGAGGTAGCGGGGGGCTACGAGCAGTACTTC. Translation: CASSVPEVAGGYEQYF.

The gene calls are TRBV6-5 and TRBJ2-4; weak D call: TRBD2 (6 bases). The germline CDR1 and CDR2 sequences are MNHEY and SVGAGI. V lost 5 bases, J lost 0 bases, and 11 bases lay in between. The CDR3 spans 15 residues. Here the CDR3 reads CASSVSGEAKNIQYF. The DNA for the CDR3 is TGTGCCAGCAGTGTTTCGGGAGAAGCCAAAAACATTCAGTACTTC.

The gene calls are TRBV27 and TRBJ2-3; 12 positions agree with TRBD2. V was clipped by 2 bases and J by 3 bases; unmatched bases: 3. The CDR3 is 16 amino acids. Germline CDR1 MNHEY, CDR2 SMNVEV (reference sequence). The CDR3 region has the DNA TGTGCCAGCAGTTTAGTCCTAGCGGGAGGGACAGATACGCAGTATTTT. Protein product: CASSLVLAGGTDTQYF.

The V and J genes are TRBV13 and TRBJ2-3; possible D gene TRBD1, 5 bases. The CDR3 contains 18 residues. In germline, CDR1 is PRHDT, CDR2 FYEKMQ (reference sequence). The V gene lost 3 bases and the J gene lost 0 bases, with 19 bases spanning the gap. CDR3 bases: TGTGCCAGCAGCTTCGCCCCCTCGACAGACTCTAGCACAGATACGCAGTATTTT. Translating gives CASSFAPSTDSSTDTQYF.